This TCR beta chain came from a study of CD8+CD57+ T cells in acquired aplastic anemia. Investigators profiled TCR beta VDJ and CDR3 from genomic DNA template. MiXCR, applied by TCRdb to the reads, yields one record per CDR3 protein. The table shows 150,000 to 200,000 distinct CDR3 sequences, with 40% to 55% occurring only once. Selection for sequencing was limited to patients who had shown CD8+CD57+ cell expansion by flow cytometry. This clonotype was seen repeatedly, ten times or more. Antigen: not known. General study findings and limits: The same twenty-nine CD8+ CDR3 sequences occurred in patients and in controls. Between patients and controls, CD8+ Simpson's diversity did not vary significantly.

Per germline, CDR1 LNHNV and CDR2 YYDKDF (reference sequence). CDR3 length: 15 amino acids. J gave up 3 bases and V 0 bases, and 2 bases lay outside the gene matches. Sequences were obtained from sorted CD4+, CD8+, or CD8+CD57+ T cells (not recorded which) from PBMCs. The genes are TRBV15 and TRBJ2-3, with 8 bases that match TRBD2. The receptor was derived from a human donor with aplastic anemia. The CDR3 loop reads CATSREAGVTDTQYF. CDR3 in DNA: TGTGCCACCAGCAGAGAAGCGGGAGTTACAGATACGCAGTATTTT.